Here is one T cell receptor (beta chain) with its context. This specimen comes from a study of T cell changes during pregnancy in multiple sclerosis. Profiled with immunoSEQ multiplex PCR; TCRdb holds only in-frame clones, not every one. Found here are tens of thousands of clones, 75% to 90% of them singletons; the top ten hold approximately 0.58%. Germline assignment: CDR1 MNHNS and CDR2 SASEGT. V lost 8 bases and J lost 3, with 11 bases in between. The CDR3 has 13 residues. This rearrangement joins TRBV6-1 to TRBJ1-5; possible D gene TRBD1, 5 bases. This clonotype originated in a female donor with multiple sclerosis, enrolled in a pregnancy study. The material was CD4+ T cells from peripheral blood mononuclear cells, obtained in the first trimester of pregnancy. The CDR3 sequence: CASGGRHNQPQHF. In DNA, the CDR3 is TGTGCCAGCGGGGGGAGACACAATCAGCCCCAGCATTTT.